One T cell receptor (beta chain) is described in this entry. Germline-derived CDR1 and CDR2 are SGHRS and YFSETQ. The V gene lost 0 bases and the J gene lost 1 base, with 7 bases spanning the gap. The CDR3 consists of 14 residues. TCRdb's copy holds only in-frame clones and misses some; the assay was immunoSEQ multiplex PCR. The sample lists tens of thousands of clones; around nine tenths were seen once. This entry belongs to a study of blood T cell repertoires in COVID-19. The chain carries TRBV5-1 and TRBJ1-1; D is ambiguous. This TCR derives from an elderly woman with active or convalescent COVID-19. The sequencing sample was made of peripheral blood. In DNA form, the CDR3 reads TGCGCCAGCAGCTTGGTGGCGGAGAACACTGAAGCTTTCTTT. Translating it yields CASSLVAENTEAFF.